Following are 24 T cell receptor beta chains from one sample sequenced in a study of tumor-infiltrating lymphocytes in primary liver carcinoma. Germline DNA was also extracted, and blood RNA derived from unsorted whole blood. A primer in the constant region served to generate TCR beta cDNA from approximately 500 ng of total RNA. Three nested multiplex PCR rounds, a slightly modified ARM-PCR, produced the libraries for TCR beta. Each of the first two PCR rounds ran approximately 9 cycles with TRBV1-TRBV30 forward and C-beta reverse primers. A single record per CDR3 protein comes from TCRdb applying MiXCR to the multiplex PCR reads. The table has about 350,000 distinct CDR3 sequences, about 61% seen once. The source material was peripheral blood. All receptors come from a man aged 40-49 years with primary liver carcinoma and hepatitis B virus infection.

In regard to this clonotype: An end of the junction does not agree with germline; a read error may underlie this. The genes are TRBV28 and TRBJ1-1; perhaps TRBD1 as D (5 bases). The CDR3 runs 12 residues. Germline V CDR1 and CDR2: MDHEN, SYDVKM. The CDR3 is CASTPSDTKAFF. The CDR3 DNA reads TGTGCCAGCACCCCGTCGGACACTAAAGCTTTCTTT.

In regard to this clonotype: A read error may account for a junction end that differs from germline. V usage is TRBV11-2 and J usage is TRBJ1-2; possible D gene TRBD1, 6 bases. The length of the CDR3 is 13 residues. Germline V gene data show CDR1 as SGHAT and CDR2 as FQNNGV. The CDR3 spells CASGSQGPLGYNF. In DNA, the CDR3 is TGTGCCAGCGGCTCCCAGGGGCCCCTTGGTTACAACTTC. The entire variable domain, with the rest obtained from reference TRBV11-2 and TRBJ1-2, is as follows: EAGVAQSPRYKIIEKRQSVAFWCNPISGHATLYWYQQILGQGPKLLIQFQNNGVVDDSQLPKDRFSAERLKGVDSTLKIQPAKLEDSAVYLCASGSQGPLGYNFGSGTRLTVV.

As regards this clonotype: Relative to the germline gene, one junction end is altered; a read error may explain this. CDR3 bases: TGTGCCATCAGCCAAGATACCCCATCGGGAGTCGTCAATGAGCAGTTCTTC. Translating gives CAISQDTPSGVVNEQFF. The chain combines TRBV14 with TRBJ2-1, with a possible D match to TRBD2 (6 bases). Germline lookup yields CDR1 SGHDN and CDR2 FVKESK. The CDR3 is 17 amino acids.

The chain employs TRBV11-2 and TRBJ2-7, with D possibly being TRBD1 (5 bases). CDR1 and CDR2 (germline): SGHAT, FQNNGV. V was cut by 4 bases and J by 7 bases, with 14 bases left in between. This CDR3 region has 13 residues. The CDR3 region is CASSCLGPGEQYF. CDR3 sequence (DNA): TGTGCCAGCAGCTGTCTGGGGCCCGGAGAGCAGTACTTC.

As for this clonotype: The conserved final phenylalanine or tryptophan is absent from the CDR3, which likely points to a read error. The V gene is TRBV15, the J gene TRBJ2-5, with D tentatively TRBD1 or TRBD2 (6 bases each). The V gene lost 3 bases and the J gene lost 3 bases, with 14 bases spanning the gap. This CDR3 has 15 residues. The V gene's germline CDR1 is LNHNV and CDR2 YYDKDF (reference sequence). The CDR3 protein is CATSREGGAKETQYS. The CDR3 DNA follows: TGTGCCACCAGCAGGGAGGGGGGAGCAAAAGAGACCCAGTACTCC.

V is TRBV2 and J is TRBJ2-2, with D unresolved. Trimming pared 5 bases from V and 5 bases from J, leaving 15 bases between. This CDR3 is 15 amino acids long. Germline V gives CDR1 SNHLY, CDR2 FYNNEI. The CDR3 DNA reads TGTGCCAGCAGTCCGTCCGGTCTGAGGACCGGGGAGCTGTTTTTT. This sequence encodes CASSPSGLRTGELFF.

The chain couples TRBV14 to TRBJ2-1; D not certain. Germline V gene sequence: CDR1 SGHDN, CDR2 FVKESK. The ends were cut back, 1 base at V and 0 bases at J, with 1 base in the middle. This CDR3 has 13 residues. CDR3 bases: TGTGCCAGCAGCCAAGGCTCCTACAATGAGCAGTTCTTC. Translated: CASSQGSYNEQFF.

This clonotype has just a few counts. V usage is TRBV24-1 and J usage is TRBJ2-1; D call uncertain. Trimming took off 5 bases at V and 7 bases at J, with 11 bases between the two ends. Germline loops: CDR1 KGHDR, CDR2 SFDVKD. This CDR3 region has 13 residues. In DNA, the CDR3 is TGTGCCACCAGTGGTGACACGCGGAATGAGCAGTTCTTC. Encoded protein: CATSGDTRNEQFF.

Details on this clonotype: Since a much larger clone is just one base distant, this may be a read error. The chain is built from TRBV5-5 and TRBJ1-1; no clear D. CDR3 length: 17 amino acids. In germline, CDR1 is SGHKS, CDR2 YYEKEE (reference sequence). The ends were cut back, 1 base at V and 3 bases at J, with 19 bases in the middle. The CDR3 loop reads CASSLYLGSSGDTEAFF. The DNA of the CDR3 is TGTGCCAGCAGCTTGTATTTGGGGTCGAGTGGGGACACTGAAGCTTTCTTT.

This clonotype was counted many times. The CDR3 loop reads CASSQGNEPLGEQYF. CDR3 in DNA: TGCGCCAGCAGCCAGGGTAACGAGCCCCTCGGCGAGCAGTACTTC. The V call is TRBV4-1, the J call TRBJ2-7, with D uncertain. CDR1 and CDR2 (germline): MGHRA, YSYEKL. Trimming removed 3 bases from V and 6 bases from J, with 18 bases in between. This CDR3 spans 15 amino acids.

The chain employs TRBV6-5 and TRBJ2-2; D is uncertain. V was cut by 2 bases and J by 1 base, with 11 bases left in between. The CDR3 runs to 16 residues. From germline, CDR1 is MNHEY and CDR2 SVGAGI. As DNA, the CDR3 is TGTGCCAGCAGTTACCGACGGTTCGTGAACACCGGGGAGCTGTTTTTT. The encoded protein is CASSYRRFVNTGELFF.

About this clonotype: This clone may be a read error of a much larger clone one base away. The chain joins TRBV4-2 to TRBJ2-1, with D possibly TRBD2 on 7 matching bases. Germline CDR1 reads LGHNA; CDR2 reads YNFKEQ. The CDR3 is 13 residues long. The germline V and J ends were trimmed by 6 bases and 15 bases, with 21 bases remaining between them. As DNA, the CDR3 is TGTGCCAGCAGAGGGAGGGGGACGGATGGTCGGTTCTTC. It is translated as CASRGRGTDGRFF.

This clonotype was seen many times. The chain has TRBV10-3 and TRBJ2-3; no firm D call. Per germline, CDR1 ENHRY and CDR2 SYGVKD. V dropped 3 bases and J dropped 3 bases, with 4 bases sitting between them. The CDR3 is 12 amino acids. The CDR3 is CAISDWTDTQYF. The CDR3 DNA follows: TGTGCCATCAGTGATTGGACAGATACGCAGTATTTT.

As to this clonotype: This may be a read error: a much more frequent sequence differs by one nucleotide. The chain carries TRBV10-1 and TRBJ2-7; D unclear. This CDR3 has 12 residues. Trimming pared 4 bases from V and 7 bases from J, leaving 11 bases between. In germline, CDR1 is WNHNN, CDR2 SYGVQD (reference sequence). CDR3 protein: CASSVLVLEQYF. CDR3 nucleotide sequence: TGCGCCAGCAGTGTTCTAGTCTTGGAGCAGTACTTC.

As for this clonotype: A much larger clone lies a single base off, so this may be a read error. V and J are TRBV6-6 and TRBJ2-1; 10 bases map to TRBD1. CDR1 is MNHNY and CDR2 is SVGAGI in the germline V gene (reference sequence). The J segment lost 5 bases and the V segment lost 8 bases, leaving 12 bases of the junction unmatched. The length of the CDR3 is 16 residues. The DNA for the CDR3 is TGTGCCAGCGGGCCACCACGGGACAGGGGTGACAATGAGCAGTTCTTC. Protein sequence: CASGPPRDRGDNEQFF.

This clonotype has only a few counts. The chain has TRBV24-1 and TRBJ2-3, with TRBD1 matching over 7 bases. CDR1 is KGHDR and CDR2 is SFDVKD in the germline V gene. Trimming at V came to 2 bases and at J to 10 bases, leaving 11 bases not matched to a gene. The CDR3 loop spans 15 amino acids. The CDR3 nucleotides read TGTGCCACCAGTGATTCAGATCGACAGGGCCGATCGCAGTATTTT. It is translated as CATSDSDRQGRSQYF.

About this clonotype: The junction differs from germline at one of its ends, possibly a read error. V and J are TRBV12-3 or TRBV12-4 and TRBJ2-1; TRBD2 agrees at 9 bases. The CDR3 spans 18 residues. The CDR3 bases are TGTACCAGCAGTTTAGGGTCTAGCGGGATTCCCTCCTACAATGAGCAGTTCTTC. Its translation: CTSSLGSSGIPSYNEQFF.

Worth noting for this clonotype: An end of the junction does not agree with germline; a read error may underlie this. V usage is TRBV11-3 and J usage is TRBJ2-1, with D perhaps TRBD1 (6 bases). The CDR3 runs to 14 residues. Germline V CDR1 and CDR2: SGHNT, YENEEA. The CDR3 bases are TGTGCCAGCAGCTTAGGGGCAACAGGGAGTGAGCAGTCCTTC. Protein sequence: CASSLGATGSEQSF.

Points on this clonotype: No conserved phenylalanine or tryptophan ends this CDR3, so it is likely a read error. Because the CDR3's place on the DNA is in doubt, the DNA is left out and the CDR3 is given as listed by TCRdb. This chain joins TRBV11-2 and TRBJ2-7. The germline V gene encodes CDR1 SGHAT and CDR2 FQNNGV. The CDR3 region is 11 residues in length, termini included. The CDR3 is CASTTGYEQSL.

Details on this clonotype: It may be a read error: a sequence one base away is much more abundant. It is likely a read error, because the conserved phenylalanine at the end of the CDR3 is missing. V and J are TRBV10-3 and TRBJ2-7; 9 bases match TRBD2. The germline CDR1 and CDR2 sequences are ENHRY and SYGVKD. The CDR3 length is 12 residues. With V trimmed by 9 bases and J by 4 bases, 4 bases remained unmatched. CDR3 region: CAIGSGSYEQYL. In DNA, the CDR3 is TGTGCCATAGGTAGCGGGAGTTACGAGCAGTACTTA.

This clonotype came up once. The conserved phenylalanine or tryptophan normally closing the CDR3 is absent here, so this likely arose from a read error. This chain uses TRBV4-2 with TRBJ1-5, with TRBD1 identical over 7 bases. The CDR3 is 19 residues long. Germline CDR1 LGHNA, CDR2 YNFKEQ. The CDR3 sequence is CTSSQGEGSGQLINQPQHL. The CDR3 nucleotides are TGTACCAGCAGCCAAGGGGAGGGGTCGGGACAGCTTATCAATCAGCCCCAGCATCTT.

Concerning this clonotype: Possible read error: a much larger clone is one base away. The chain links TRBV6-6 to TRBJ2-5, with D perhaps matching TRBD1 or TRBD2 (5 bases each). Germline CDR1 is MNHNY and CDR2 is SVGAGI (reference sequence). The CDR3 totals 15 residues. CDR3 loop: CANSSHFGGQETQYF. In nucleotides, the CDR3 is TGTGCCAACAGTTCGCACTTTGGGGGCCAAGAGACCCAGTACTTC.

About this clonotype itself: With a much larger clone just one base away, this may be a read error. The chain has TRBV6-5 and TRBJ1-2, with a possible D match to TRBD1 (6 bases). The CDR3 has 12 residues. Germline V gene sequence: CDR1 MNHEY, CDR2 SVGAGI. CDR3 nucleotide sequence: TGTGCCAGCAGCCGGGGGGCGGTTGGCTACATCTTC. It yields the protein CASSRGAVGYIF.

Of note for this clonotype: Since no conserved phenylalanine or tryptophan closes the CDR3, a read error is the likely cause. The chain's CDR3 is CASSPQGASYNEQFS. CDR3 nucleotide sequence: TGTGCCAGCAGCCCCCAGGGGGCCTCCTACAATGAGCAGTTCTCC. The J gene is TRBJ2-1, the V gene TRBV6-2 or TRBV6-3, with 8 bases fitting TRBD1. Trimming removed 6 bases from V and 0 bases from J; junction bases left unmatched: 4. This CDR3 is 15 amino acids long. CDR1 is MNHEY, CDR2 SVGEGT, per germline.